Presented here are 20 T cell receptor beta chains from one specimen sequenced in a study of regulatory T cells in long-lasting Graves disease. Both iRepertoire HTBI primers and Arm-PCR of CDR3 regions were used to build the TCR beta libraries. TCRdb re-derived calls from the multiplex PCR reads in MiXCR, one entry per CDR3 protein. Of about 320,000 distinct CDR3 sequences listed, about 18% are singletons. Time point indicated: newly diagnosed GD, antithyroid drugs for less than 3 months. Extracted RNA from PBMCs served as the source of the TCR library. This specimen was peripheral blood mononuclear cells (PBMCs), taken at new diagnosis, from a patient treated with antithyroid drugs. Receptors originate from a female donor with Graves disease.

CDR3 DNA: TGTGCCAGCACCCAGGGACAGATCTTGAACACTGAAGCTTTCTTT. Translation gives CASTQGQILNTEAFF. This chain links TRBV3-1 with TRBJ1-1; 7 bases match TRBD1. V was pared by 7 bases and J by 0 bases, with 8 bases of the junction left unmatched. Germline loops: CDR1 LGHDT, CDR2 YNNKEL (reference sequence). The CDR3 is 15 residues long. Filled out from reference TRBV3-1 and TRBJ1-1, the complete variable domain reads DTAVSQTPKYLVTQMGNDKSIKCEQNLGHDTMYWYKQDSKKFLKIMFSYNNKELIINETVPNRFSPKSPDKAHLNLHINSLELGDSAVYFCASTQGQILNTEAFFGQGTRLTVV.

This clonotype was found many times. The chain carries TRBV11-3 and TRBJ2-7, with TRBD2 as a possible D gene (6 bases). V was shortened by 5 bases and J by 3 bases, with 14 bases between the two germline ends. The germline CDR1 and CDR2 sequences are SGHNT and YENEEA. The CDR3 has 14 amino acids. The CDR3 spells CASSRGRGSYEQYF. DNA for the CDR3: TGTGCCAGCAGCCGCGGGCGGGGCAGCTACGAGCAGTACTTC.

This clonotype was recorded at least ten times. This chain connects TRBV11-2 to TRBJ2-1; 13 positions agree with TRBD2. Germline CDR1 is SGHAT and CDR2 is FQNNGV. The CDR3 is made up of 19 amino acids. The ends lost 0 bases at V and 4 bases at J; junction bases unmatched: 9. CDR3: CASSLDTTSGRALYNEQFF. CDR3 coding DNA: TGTGCCAGCAGCTTAGACACTACTAGCGGGAGGGCATTATACAATGAGCAGTTCTTC.

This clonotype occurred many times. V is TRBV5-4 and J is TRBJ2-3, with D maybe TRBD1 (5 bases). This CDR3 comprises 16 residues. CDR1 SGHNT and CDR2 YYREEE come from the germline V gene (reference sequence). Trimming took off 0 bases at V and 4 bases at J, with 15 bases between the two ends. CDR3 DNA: TGTGCCAGCAGCTTGGTTGGGGCTTTGTGGGCAGATACGCAGTATTTT. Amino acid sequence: CASSLVGALWADTQYF.

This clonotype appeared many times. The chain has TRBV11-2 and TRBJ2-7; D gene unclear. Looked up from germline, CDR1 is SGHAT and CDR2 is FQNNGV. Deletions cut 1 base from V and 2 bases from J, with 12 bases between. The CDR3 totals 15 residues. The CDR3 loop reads CASSLVAGLAYEQYF. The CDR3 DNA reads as TGTGCCAGCAGCTTAGTCGCCGGGCTGGCCTACGAGCAGTACTTC.

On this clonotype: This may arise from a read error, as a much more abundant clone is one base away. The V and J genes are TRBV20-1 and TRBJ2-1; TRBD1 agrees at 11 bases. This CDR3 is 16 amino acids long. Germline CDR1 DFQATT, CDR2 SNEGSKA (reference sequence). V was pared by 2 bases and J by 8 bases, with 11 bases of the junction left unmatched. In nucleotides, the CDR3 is TGCAGTGCTAGACCACAGGGACAGGGGGATTACGATGAGCAGTTCTTC. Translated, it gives CSARPQGQGDYDEQFF.

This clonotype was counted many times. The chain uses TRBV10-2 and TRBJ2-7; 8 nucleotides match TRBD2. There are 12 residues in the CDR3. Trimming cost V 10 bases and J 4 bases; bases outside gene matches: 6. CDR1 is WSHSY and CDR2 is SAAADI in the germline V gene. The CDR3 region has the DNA TGCGCCACCCTGACTAGCGTTTACGAGCAGTACTTC. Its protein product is CATLTSVYEQYF.

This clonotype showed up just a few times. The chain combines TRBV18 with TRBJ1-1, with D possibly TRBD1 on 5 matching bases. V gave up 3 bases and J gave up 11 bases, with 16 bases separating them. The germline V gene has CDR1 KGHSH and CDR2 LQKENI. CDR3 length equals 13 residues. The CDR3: CASSPSDSIAAFF. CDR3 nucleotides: TGTGCCAGCTCACCGTCTGACAGCATAGCGGCTTTCTTT.

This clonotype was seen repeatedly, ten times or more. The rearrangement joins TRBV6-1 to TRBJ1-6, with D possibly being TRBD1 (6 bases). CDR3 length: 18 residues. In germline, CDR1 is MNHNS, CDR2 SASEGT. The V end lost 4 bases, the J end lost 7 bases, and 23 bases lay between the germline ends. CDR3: CASSGTLGASLTNSPLHF. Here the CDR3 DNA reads TGTGCCAGCAGTGGAACCCTGGGGGCGTCACTCACAAATTCACCCCTCCACTTT.

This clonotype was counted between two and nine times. Here the CDR3 reads CASSLFQREGEQFF. As DNA, the CDR3 is TGTGCCAGCAGTTTATTTCAGCGGGAGGGCGAGCAGTTCTTC. This chain links TRBV28 with TRBJ2-1; 10 positions match TRBD2. V was clipped by 1 base and J by 10 bases; unmatched bases: 4. This CDR3 is 14 amino acids long. Germline values: CDR1 MDHEN, CDR2 SYDVKM.

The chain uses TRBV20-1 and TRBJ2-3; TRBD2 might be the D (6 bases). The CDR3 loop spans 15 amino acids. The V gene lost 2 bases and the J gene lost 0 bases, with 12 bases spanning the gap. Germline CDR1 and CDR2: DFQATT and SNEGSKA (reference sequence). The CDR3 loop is CSARPGGTSTDTQYF. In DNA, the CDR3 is TGCAGTGCTAGACCTGGCGGGACTAGCACAGATACGCAGTATTTT.

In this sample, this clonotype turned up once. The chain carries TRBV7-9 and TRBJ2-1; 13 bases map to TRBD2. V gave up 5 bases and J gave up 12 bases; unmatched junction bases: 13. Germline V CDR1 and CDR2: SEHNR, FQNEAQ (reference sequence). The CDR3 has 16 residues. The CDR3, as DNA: TGTGCCAGCAGCGACCCCCCAACTAGCGGGGGGGTTGGGCAGTTCTTC. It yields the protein CASSDPPTSGGVGQFF. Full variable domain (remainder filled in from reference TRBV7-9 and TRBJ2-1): DTGVSQNPRHKITKRGQNVTFRCDPISEHNRLYWYRQTLGQGPEFLTYFQNEAQLEKSRLLSDRFSAERPKGSFSTLEIQRTEQGDSAMYLCASSDPPTSGGVGQFFGPGTRLTVL.

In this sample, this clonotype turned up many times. The CDR3 bases are TGTGCCAGCAGTCCCCGGAGTCAGCCCCAGCATTTT. This sequence encodes CASSPRSQPQHF. J is TRBJ1-5 and V is TRBV28; D not certain. The ends were cut back, 5 bases at V and 6 bases at J, with 8 bases in the middle. Germline V gives CDR1 MDHEN, CDR2 SYDVKM. CDR3 length equals 12 residues.

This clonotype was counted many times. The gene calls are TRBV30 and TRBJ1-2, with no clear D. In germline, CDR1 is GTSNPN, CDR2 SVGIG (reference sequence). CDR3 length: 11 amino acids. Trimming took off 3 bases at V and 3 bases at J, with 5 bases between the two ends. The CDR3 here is CAWRGHYGYTF. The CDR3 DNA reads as TGTGCCTGGAGGGGCCACTATGGCTACACCTTC.

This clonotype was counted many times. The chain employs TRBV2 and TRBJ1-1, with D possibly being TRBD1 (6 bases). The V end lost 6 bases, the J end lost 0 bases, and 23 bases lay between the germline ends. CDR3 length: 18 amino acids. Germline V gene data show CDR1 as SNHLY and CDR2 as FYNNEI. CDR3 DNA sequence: TGTGCCAGCAGCACCCCTATGGGACAAGGAGGGCTGAACACTGAAGCTTTCTTT. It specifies CASSTPMGQGGLNTEAFF.

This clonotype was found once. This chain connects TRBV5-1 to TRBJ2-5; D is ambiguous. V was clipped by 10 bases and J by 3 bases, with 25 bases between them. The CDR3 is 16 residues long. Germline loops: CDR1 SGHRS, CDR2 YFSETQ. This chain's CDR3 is CASHPFSTSGEETQYF. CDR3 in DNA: TGCGCCTCCCACCCTTTCAGCACCTCTGGGGAAGAGACCCAGTACTTC.

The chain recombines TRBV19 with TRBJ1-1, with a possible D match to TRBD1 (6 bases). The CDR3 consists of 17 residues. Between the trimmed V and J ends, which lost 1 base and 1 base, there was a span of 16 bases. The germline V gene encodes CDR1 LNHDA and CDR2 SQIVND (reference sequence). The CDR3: CASSIGVLGHRNTEAFF. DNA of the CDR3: TGTGCCAGTAGTATAGGGGTTTTGGGACACCGGAACACTGAAGCTTTCTTT.

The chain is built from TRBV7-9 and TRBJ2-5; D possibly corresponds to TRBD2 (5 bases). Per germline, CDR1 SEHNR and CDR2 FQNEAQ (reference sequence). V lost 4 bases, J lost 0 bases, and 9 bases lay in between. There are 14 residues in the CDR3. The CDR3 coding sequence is TGTGCCAGCAGCTGGGGAGTAGACCAAGAGACCCAGTACTTC. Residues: CASSWGVDQETQYF.

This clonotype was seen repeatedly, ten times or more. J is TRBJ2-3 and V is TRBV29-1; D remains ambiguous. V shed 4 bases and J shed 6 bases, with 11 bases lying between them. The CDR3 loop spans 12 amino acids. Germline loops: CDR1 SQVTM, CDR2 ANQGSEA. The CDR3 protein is CSVVWGGDTQYF. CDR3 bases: TGCAGCGTTGTCTGGGGTGGGGATACGCAGTATTTT.

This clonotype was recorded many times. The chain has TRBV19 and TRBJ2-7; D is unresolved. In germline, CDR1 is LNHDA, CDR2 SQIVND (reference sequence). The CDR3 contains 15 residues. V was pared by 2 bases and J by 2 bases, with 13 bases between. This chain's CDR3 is CASSISRSSAYEQYF. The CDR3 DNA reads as TGTGCCAGTAGTATATCCCGGTCCTCCGCCTACGAGCAGTACTTC.